Sequencing of this T cell receptor (beta chain) was carried out in a study of cytomegalovirus exposure and HLA in healthy donors. Regarding the study as a whole: Serostatus for CMV was the only available immune exposure information.

This clone was seen a few times. The antigen is not known. The PCR was carried out with 60 Vbeta primers and 13 Jbeta primers. The table came from immunoSEQ multiplex PCR; TCRdb's copy has only in-frame clones and leaves some out. The sample yields 100,000 to 150,000 clones, approximately 74% seen once. The sequence came from a male donor in good health and CMV-seronegative. Specimen: PBMCs.

This CDR3 reads CASRRLAGGSYEQYF. The CDR3 coding sequence is TGTGCCAGCAGAAGACTAGCGGGGGGTTCCTACGAGCAGTACTTC. The chain links TRBV27 to TRBJ2-7; 13 bases line up with TRBD2. CDR3 length equals 15 residues. Germline V gene sequence: CDR1 MNHEY, CDR2 SMNVEV (reference sequence). The junction had 3 bases not matched to a gene; V was cut back by 6 bases and J by 1 base.